This T cell receptor beta chain appears in the sequencing data of a study of blood T cell repertoires in COVID-19. On the study more broadly: Both acute and convalescent COVID-19 samples were obtained from the United States, Italy and Spain. Sources were T cells, B-cell-depleted T cells, or PBMCs; the material itself was cDNA or gDNA.

Authors' processing steps: Estimates of nucleated cell counts were drawn from the amplification of reference gene primers. Profiled with immunoSEQ multiplex PCR; TCRdb holds only in-frame clones, not every one. That table supplies the V and J calls and clone size; D and trimming were determined from the DNA. This sample has about 210,000 clones, with 87% found just once. The study assigned cohorts using participant-reported clinical history. Germline trimming cut 4 bases from V and 3 bases from J; bases unmatched to any gene: 2. This CDR3 contains 13 residues. Germline CDR1 reads SGHRS; CDR2 reads YFSETQ.

The sequenced sample consisted of PBMCs or T cells enriched from blood (not recorded which). The receptor's source is a man between 18 and 29 years old with acute COVID-19. The genes are TRBV5-1 and TRBJ2-3, with 7 bases identical to TRBD2. CDR3 DNA: TGCGCCAGCAGCGCAGCGGGAACAGATACGCAGTATTTT. This codes for CASSAAGTDTQYF.